This record looks at one TCR beta chain sequence and its context. The sample is drawn from a study of blood T cell repertoires in COVID-19. Study overall: Material from acute and convalescent COVID-19 was sourced from the United States, Italy and Spain.

This CDR3 has 13 amino acids. Trimming took off 5 bases at V and 8 bases at J, with 13 bases between the two ends. From germline, CDR1 is SGHTA and CDR2 FQGTGA. Only in-frame clones appear in the TCRdb table, and some are missing; sequencing was by immunoSEQ multiplex PCR. The data show tens of thousands of clones, 83% seen once. The chain couples TRBV7-3 to TRBJ2-1, with TRBD1 as a possible D gene (6 bases). The source of this sequence is a man over 45 with active COVID-19. The sample taken for sequencing was peripheral blood. CDR3 sequence reads: CASSLFEGDEQFF. DNA of the CDR3: TGTGCCAGCAGCCTCTTTGAGGGGGATGAGCAGTTCTTC.